The rows below give T cell receptor beta chains drawn from one sample of a study of control samples from healthy donors and cancer patients. TCRdb's table, derived via immunoSEQ multiplex PCR, lists solely in-frame clones and lacks some. The data show around 190,000 clones, with approximately 90% seen just once and more than 1.3% held by the top ten. The sequencing sample was made of blood. These TCRs come from a man aged 25 to 40 in good health. Both conserved end residues are part of each CDR3. D genes are given only for firm matches. The size entry is marked missing in some rows and otherwise reads once, few, many or a size class.

j_call,v_call,clone_size,d_call,cdr3_aa,cdr3_nt
TRBJ1-1,TRBV4-1,NA,TRBD1,CASSQLDRGGYTEAFF,TGCGCCAGCAGCCAATTGGACAGGGGAGGGTACACTGAAGCTTTCTTT
TRBJ2-1,TRBV5-1,NA,NA,CASSFRDPSYNEQFF,TGCGCCAGCAGCTTCCGGGACCCCTCCTACAATGAGCAGTTCTTC
TRBJ2-1,TRBV11-2,NA,TRBD2,CASSLARLAYNEQFF,TGTGCCAGCAGCTTAGCGAGACTAGCGTACAATGAGCAGTTCTTC
TRBJ2-1,TRBV11-2,NA,NA,CASSLDRNNEQFF,TGTGCCAGCAGCTTAGACAGGAACAATGAGCAGTTCTTC
TRBJ2-1,TRBV20-1,NA,NA,CSAVIGEQFF,TGCAGTGCTGTGATCGGTGAGCAGTTCTTC
TRBJ2-5,TRBV5-1,NA,TRBD1,CASSQFGQGGETQYF,TGCGCCAGCAGCCAATTCGGACAGGGGGGAGAGACCCAGTACTTC
TRBJ2-7,TRBV30,NA,TRBD1,CAWSVGTGDYEQYF,TGTGCCTGGAGTGTTGGGACAGGGGACTACGAGCAGTACTTC
TRBJ2-1,TRBV11-3,NA,TRBD1,CASSLTGGKDEQFF,TGTGCCAGCAGCTTGACAGGGGGCAAGGATGAGCAGTTCTTC
TRBJ1-2,TRBV30,few,NA,CAWSAVGGYTF,TGTGCCTGGAGCGCCGTGGGGGGCTACACCTTC
TRBJ1-1,TRBV5-4,NA,NA,CASSGGTVNTEAFF,TGTGCCAGCAGCGGGGGTACAGTGAACACTGAAGCTTTCTTT
TRBJ2-1,TRBV5-1,NA,NA,CASSVSKSYNEQFF,TGCGCCAGCAGCGTCTCCAAGTCCTACAATGAGCAGTTCTTC
TRBJ2-1,TRBV15,NA,TRBD2,CATSREGLAGQSSYNEQFF,TGTGCCACCAGCAGAGAGGGACTAGCGGGACAAAGCTCCTACAATGAGCAGTTCTTC
TRBJ1-4,TRBV7-8,NA,NA,CASSLEGFSREKLFF,TGTGCCAGCAGCTTAGAGGGATTCAGTAGAGAAAAACTGTTTTTT
TRBJ2-1,TRBV11-2,once,NA,CASSAGPPDYNEQFF,TGTGCCAGCAGCGCGGGGCCCCCCGACTACAATGAGCAGTTCTTC